These T cell receptor beta chains were read from a single sample in a study of chemoradiotherapy in HPV16-positive cancers. Method: immunoSEQ multiplex PCR; TCRdb's copy keeps in-frame clones and lacks some. Here the sample spans about 15,000 clones, under 80% being singletons. The specimen was taken from a patient who underwent chemoradiotherapy. All receptors come from a human donor with HPV-associated anogenital cancer. CDR3s include the opening cysteine and the closing phenylalanine or tryptophan. A D gene is named only where the DNA matches it firmly. Clone size, where shown, is once, few, many, or a class for clones that have expanded.

v_gene	j_gene	abundance	d_gene	CDR3nt	CDR3aa
TRBV7-2	TRBJ2-7	few	TRBD1	TGTGCCAGCAGCTTCTCGGGACAGGTATCCTACGAGCAGTACTTC	CASSFSGQVSYEQYF
TRBV18	TRBJ1-5	NA	NA	TGTGCCAGCTCACTCAGGGGTGGGTACAATCAGCCCCAGCATTTT	CASSLRGGYNQPQHF
TRBV7-9	TRBJ2-1	NA	NA	TGTGCCAGCAGCCCGAGTGGGGGTGAGCAGTTCTTC	CASSPSGGEQFF
TRBV4-2	TRBJ1-6	NA	NA	TGTGCCAGCAGCCAAGACTTGGTCCGGGGCGACCTTAGTTCACCCCTCCACTTT	CASSQDLVRGDLSSPLHF
TRBV29-1	TRBJ2-7	few	TRBD1	TGCAGCGCTGGGACAGGGCCCTACGAGCAGTACTTC	CSAGTGPYEQYF
TRBV18	TRBJ1-1	once	NA	TGTGCCAGCTCACCATATCGGGCCGAAAGCACTGAAGCTTTCTTT	CASSPYRAESTEAFF
TRBV6-1	TRBJ2-2	once	NA	TGTGCCAGCAGTGTGATCAACCAACACACCGGGGAGCTGTTTTTT	CASSVINQHTGELFF
TRBV7-2	TRBJ2-5	NA	NA	TGTGCCAGCAGCTTAGCGCATGAGGGACGTTCAGGGACCCAGTACTTC	CASSLAHEGRSGTQYF
TRBV5-8	TRBJ2-3	NA	TRBD2	TGTGCCAGCAGCTTGGGGCTAGCGGGGGGCCCTACAGATACGCAGTATTTT	CASSLGLAGGPTDTQYF
TRBV12-5	TRBJ2-7	once	NA	TGTGCTAGTGGTTTGTTAACATACGAGCAGTACTTC	CASGLLTYEQYF
TRBV6-5	TRBJ1-6	once	NA	TGTGCCAGCAGAGAGTGGAGCAATTCACCCCTCCACTTT	CASREWSNSPLHF
TRBV5-4	TRBJ1-1	NA	NA	TGTGCCAGCAGCCTCAGGGTCGACGGGACTGAAGCTTTCTTT	CASSLRVDGTEAFF
TRBV6-6	TRBJ2-1	once	NA	TGTGCCAGCCTCGAAAACAACGGAGGCGATGAGCAGTTCTTC	CASLENNGGDEQFF
TRBV4-1	TRBJ1-1	NA	NA	TGCGCCAGCAGGAATGCATTACAGGGTCGGACTGAAGCTTTCTTT	CASRNALQGRTEAFF
TRBV6-5	TRBJ2-7	NA	TRBD1	TGTGCCAGCCGGGACAGGGGATACGAGCAGTACTTC	CASRDRGYEQYF
TRBV6-5	TRBJ2-1	NA	TRBD2	TGTGCCAGCCACGGGACTACCTACAATGAGCAGTTCTTC	CASHGTTYNEQFF
TRBV7-9	TRBJ1-5	medium-sized	NA	TGTGCCAGCAGCTTAAGTGTGGGGATTGGTAGCAATCAGCCCCAGCATTTT	CASSLSVGIGSNQPQHF
TRBV7-2	TRBJ1-1	NA	TRBD1	TGTGCCAGCAGCTTAGGGGACAGGGCTGAAGCTTTCTTT	CASSLGDRAEAFF
TRBV18	TRBJ1-1	NA	NA	TGTGCCAGCTCACCCCCCCTTATACTCGCTGAAGCTTTCTTT	CASSPPLILAEAFF
TRBV11-2	TRBJ1-2	NA	TRBD1	TGTGCCAGCAGCTTATTGGGACAGGGGGTCGACTATGGCTACACCTTC	CASSLLGQGVDYGYTF
TRBV7-8	TRBJ1-1	NA	NA	TGTGCCAGCAGCTTACGCCCCGGCGGGTCGAACACTGAAGCTTTCTTT	CASSLRPGGSNTEAFF
TRBV12-1	TRBJ2-3	NA	NA	TGTGCCAGCAGCCAGAAGTGGGGGGGGCCCCTGTGTTCGTATTTT	CASSQKWGGPLCSYF
TRBV6-5	TRBJ1-2	few	TRBD1	TGTGCCACCTCTTCATCCATCGGACAGGGAGGTGGCTACACCTTC	CATSSSIGQGGGYTF
TRBV30	TRBJ2-3	NA	TRBD2	TGTGCCTGGAGTGGAGGGGGGGGACTAGCGGGCCCCACAGATACGCAGTATTTT	CAWSGGGGLAGPTDTQYF